Listed below are T cell receptor beta chains from one sample, sequenced in a study of T-cell memory formation after mild COVID-19. TCRdb reprocessed the 5' RACE reads via MiXCR and lists one record per CDR3 protein. The sample contains tens of thousands of distinct CDR3 sequences, approximately 6.8% of which appear only once. The sample was PBMCs or a T cell subset sorted from them (not recorded which). The receptor source for this set is a man aged 18 to 29 who had mild COVID-19 (a few samples of this study predate the infection). Cell type and time point are not known. Both conserved end residues are part of each CDR3. Fields, in order: D gene, clone size, V gene, J gene, CDR3 DNA, CDR3 protein. A D gene is named only where the DNA matches it firmly. Some rows have no size entry. The others give once, few or many, or a class for an expanded clone.

d_call: NA; clone_size: few; v_call: TRBV11-2; j_call: TRBJ2-3; cdr3_nt: TGTGCCAGCAGCTCGCCCGTTGACACAGATACGCAGTATTTT; cdr3_aa: CASSSPVDTDTQYF
d_call: TRBD1; clone_size: NA; v_call: TRBV3-1; j_call: TRBJ1-6; cdr3_nt: TGTGCCAGCAGCCAAGGACAGGGCAGCACACCCCTCCACTTT; cdr3_aa: CASSQGQGSTPLHF
d_call: NA; clone_size: many; v_call: TRBV12-3/TRBV12-4; j_call: TRBJ1-5; cdr3_nt: TGTGCCAGCAGTGGCGGATGGGGGGATCAGCCCCAGCATTTT; cdr3_aa: CASSGGWGDQPQHF
d_call: NA; clone_size: NA; v_call: TRBV2; j_call: TRBJ1-1; cdr3_nt: TGTGCCAGCAGTGTCGAGAACACTGAAGCTTTCTTT; cdr3_aa: CASSVENTEAFF
d_call: TRBD1; clone_size: many; v_call: TRBV5-1; j_call: TRBJ1-1; cdr3_nt: TGCGCCAGCAGCCTAACCGGGACAGGGGGAACTGAAGCTTTCTTT; cdr3_aa: CASSLTGTGGTEAFF
d_call: TRBD2; clone_size: many; v_call: TRBV7-9; j_call: TRBJ2-3; cdr3_nt: TGTGCCAGCAGGACGGGAGGGTTCCCAGATACGCAGTATTTT; cdr3_aa: CASRTGGFPDTQYF
d_call: NA; clone_size: few; v_call: TRBV12-3/TRBV12-4; j_call: TRBJ1-5; cdr3_nt: TGTGCCAGCAGCTCGGCCGGGGGCGCGGGGCAGCCCCAGCATTTT; cdr3_aa: CASSSAGGAGQPQHF
d_call: NA; clone_size: NA; v_call: TRBV20-1; j_call: TRBJ1-5; cdr3_nt: TGCAGTGCGAACGACCCCGGGGGGGATCAGCCCCAGCATTTT; cdr3_aa: CSANDPGGDQPQHF
d_call: TRBD1; clone_size: many; v_call: TRBV7-2; j_call: TRBJ1-2; cdr3_nt: TGTGCCAGCAGCTTAGTACCGGGACAGGGTTCAGCCGAGGGTGGCTACACCTTC; cdr3_aa: CASSLVPGQGSAEGGYTF
d_call: TRBD2; clone_size: few; v_call: TRBV7-3; j_call: TRBJ2-7; cdr3_nt: TGTGCCAGCAGTGCCGGGACTAGCGGCGGGGGTCTCTACGAGCAGTACTTC; cdr3_aa: CASSAGTSGGGLYEQYF
d_call: NA; clone_size: NA; v_call: TRBV4-1; j_call: TRBJ2-7; cdr3_nt: TGCGCCAGCAGCTCATGGACCGCTTCCTACGAGCAGTACTTC; cdr3_aa: CASSSWTASYEQYF
d_call: TRBD2; clone_size: few; v_call: TRBV5-1; j_call: TRBJ2-5; cdr3_nt: TGCGCCAGCAGCTCCGGACTAGCGGGGGTTTTTGAGACCCAGTACTTC; cdr3_aa: CASSSGLAGVFETQYF
d_call: TRBD1; clone_size: few; v_call: TRBV12-3/TRBV12-4; j_call: TRBJ2-5; cdr3_nt: TGTGCCAGCAGCGGACAGGTCGGGGAGACCCAGTACTTC; cdr3_aa: CASSGQVGETQYF
d_call: NA; clone_size: many; v_call: TRBV7-2; j_call: TRBJ1-6; cdr3_nt: TGTGCCAGCAGCTTGGGGTCAGTAGTAGTTTCACCCCTCCACTTT; cdr3_aa: CASSLGSVVVSPLHF
d_call: TRBD1; clone_size: NA; v_call: TRBV7-2; j_call: TRBJ2-2; cdr3_nt: TGTGCCAGCAGCCCCCGGGACAGAGGAACCGGGGAGCTGTTTTTT; cdr3_aa: CASSPRDRGTGELFF
d_call: NA; clone_size: many; v_call: TRBV12-3/TRBV12-4; j_call: TRBJ1-5; cdr3_nt: TGTGCCAGCAGTTTTCCCCCCAGTCAGCCCCAGCATTTT; cdr3_aa: CASSFPPSQPQHF
d_call: NA; clone_size: NA; v_call: TRBV29-1; j_call: TRBJ1-2; cdr3_nt: TGCAGCGTTGAGCTTGGCTACACCTTC; cdr3_aa: CSVELGYTF
d_call: TRBD2; clone_size: few; v_call: TRBV7-2; j_call: TRBJ2-5; cdr3_nt: TGTGCCAGCAGCTTTGCGGGGGGTTGGGAGACCCAGTACTTC; cdr3_aa: CASSFAGGWETQYF
d_call: NA; clone_size: few; v_call: TRBV27; j_call: TRBJ1-6; cdr3_nt: TGTGCCAGCGGCCGTAATGGGGATTCACCCCTCCACTTT; cdr3_aa: CASGRNGDSPLHF
d_call: NA; clone_size: many; v_call: TRBV9; j_call: TRBJ2-3; cdr3_nt: TGTGCCAGCAGCCCTGGGATGCGGGAAGATACGCAGTATTTT; cdr3_aa: CASSPGMREDTQYF
d_call: TRBD1; clone_size: NA; v_call: TRBV30; j_call: TRBJ2-1; cdr3_nt: TGTGCCTGGAGTTTCGGGACAGGGGGCCACAATGAGCAGTTCTTC; cdr3_aa: CAWSFGTGGHNEQFF
d_call: NA; clone_size: NA; v_call: TRBV7-9; j_call: TRBJ1-1; cdr3_nt: TGTGCCAGCAGCTCCCAAGGGGAATTAGCGAACACTGAAGCTTTCTTT; cdr3_aa: CASSSQGELANTEAFF
d_call: NA; clone_size: NA; v_call: TRBV11-2; j_call: TRBJ2-5; cdr3_nt: TGTGCCAGCAGGGAGCCCAACGTGGAGACCCAGTACTTC; cdr3_aa: CASREPNVETQYF
d_call: NA; clone_size: few; v_call: TRBV6-6; j_call: TRBJ1-1; cdr3_nt: TGTGCCAGCAGTTCCAAACAGGGTTGGAACACTGAAGCTTTCTTT; cdr3_aa: CASSSKQGWNTEAFF
d_call: TRBD1; clone_size: NA; v_call: TRBV20-1; j_call: TRBJ2-2; cdr3_nt: TGCAGTGCCAGGACAGGAGTAGTAGCCGGGGAGCTGTTTTTT; cdr3_aa: CSARTGVVAGELFF
d_call: NA; clone_size: few; v_call: TRBV10-2; j_call: TRBJ1-2; cdr3_nt: TGCGCCAGCGGGATGTTTTTAGTCGGCTACACCTTC; cdr3_aa: CASGMFLVGYTF
d_call: NA; clone_size: many; v_call: TRBV5-1; j_call: TRBJ2-3; cdr3_nt: TGCGCCAGCAGCTCCGGGACTCCGCCAGATACGCAGTATTTT; cdr3_aa: CASSSGTPPDTQYF
d_call: TRBD1; clone_size: few; v_call: TRBV20-1; j_call: TRBJ2-1; cdr3_nt: TGCAGTGCTAGAGGGGACAGGGTCTCCTACAATGAGCAGTTCTTC; cdr3_aa: CSARGDRVSYNEQFF
d_call: TRBD1; clone_size: NA; v_call: TRBV6-5; j_call: TRBJ1-5; cdr3_nt: TGTGCCAGCAGTTCCTTCGGGACAGGGGGCGGTCAGCCCCAGCATTTT; cdr3_aa: CASSSFGTGGGQPQHF
d_call: NA; clone_size: many; v_call: TRBV12-3/TRBV12-4; j_call: TRBJ2-3; cdr3_nt: TGTGCCAGCAGTTTAGTGGACGGGTGGGGAGATACGCAGTATTTT; cdr3_aa: CASSLVDGWGDTQYF
d_call: TRBD2; clone_size: medium-sized; v_call: TRBV11-2; j_call: TRBJ2-3; cdr3_nt: TGTGCCAGCAGCCAGACCGTCGTTAGCGGGGGTCGCACAGATACGCAGTATTTT; cdr3_aa: CASSQTVVSGGRTDTQYF
d_call: TRBD2; clone_size: many; v_call: TRBV20-1; j_call: TRBJ2-4; cdr3_nt: TGCAGTGCTACTAGCGGGGGGGCCCGGAACATTCAGTACTTC; cdr3_aa: CSATSGGARNIQYF
d_call: NA; clone_size: NA; v_call: TRBV6-5; j_call: TRBJ2-2; cdr3_nt: TGTGCCAGCAGTTACTCGTGGCGGTGGGGGGGGGAGCTGTTTTTT; cdr3_aa: CASSYSWRWGGELFF
d_call: NA; clone_size: NA; v_call: TRBV28; j_call: TRBJ2-3; cdr3_nt: TGTGCCAGCAGTTTAAGACTTGGCACAGATACGCAGTATTTT; cdr3_aa: CASSLRLGTDTQYF
d_call: TRBD1; clone_size: few; v_call: TRBV3-1; j_call: TRBJ1-1; cdr3_nt: TGTGCCAGCAGCCAAGGATACAGGGGGCCCGTGAACACTGAAGCTTTCTTT; cdr3_aa: CASSQGYRGPVNTEAFF
d_call: TRBD2; clone_size: NA; v_call: TRBV4-3; j_call: TRBJ2-4; cdr3_nt: TGCGCCAGCAGCCAAGACGAGGCTAGCGGGGGGCTAGCCAAAAACATTCAGTACTTC; cdr3_aa: CASSQDEASGGLAKNIQYF
d_call: NA; clone_size: many; v_call: TRBV5-6; j_call: TRBJ2-4; cdr3_nt: TGTGCCAGCAGCTTGTGGGCCAGAAACATTCAGTACTTC; cdr3_aa: CASSLWARNIQYF
d_call: NA; clone_size: NA; v_call: TRBV5-1; j_call: TRBJ2-3; cdr3_nt: TGCGCCAGCAGCTTGTTAGGCGCAGATACGCAGTATTTT; cdr3_aa: CASSLLGADTQYF